These 26 T cell receptor beta chains share one sample of origin, sequenced in a study of beta chain features in type 1 diabetes. General study findings and limits: In every one of the four CD4+ subsets, TCRB CDR3s were moderately but significantly shorter in Type 1 diabetes patients.

No cognate antigen is known for these TCRs. TCRB transcripts that were expressed got sequenced, as all of the isolated RNA had been reverse transcribed. Clones were read by immunoSEQ multiplex PCR, and TCRdb kept only the in-frame ones, dropping some. The table includes over 650,000 clones, over 12% detected once. Specimen: naive CD4+ T cells from blood. Source of these receptors: a man aged 18 to 35 with type 1 diabetes.

V usage is TRBV15 and J usage is TRBJ1-5; D ambiguous. The CDR3 is made up of 13 amino acids. V lost 0 bases, J lost 10 bases, and 10 bases lay in between. From germline, CDR1 is LNHNV and CDR2 YYDKDF (reference sequence). CDR3 in DNA: TGTGCCACCAGCAGAGAGGGAAATGCACCCCAGCATTTT. Its protein product is CATSREGNAPQHF.

The genes are TRBV14 and TRBJ1-4; no clear D gene. The CDR3 runs to 16 residues. CDR1 and CDR2 from the germline V gene are SGHDN and FVKESK. The V gene lost 4 bases and the J gene lost 2 bases, with 14 bases spanning the gap. Here the CDR3 DNA reads TGTGCCAGCAGCCCCCTGGAGCCTGAGACTAATGAAAAACTGTTTTTT. Translating it yields CASSPLEPETNEKLFF.

The V and J genes are TRBV2 and TRBJ1-6, with 9 bases fitting TRBD1. The trim removed 6 bases at V and 2 bases at J, leaving 17 bases unmatched. The germline gives CDR1 SNHLY, CDR2 FYNNEI. The CDR3 is 20 residues long. CDR3 amino acids: CASRRTHPDRGLPYNSPLHF. CDR3 DNA: TGTGCCAGCAGGAGGACCCATCCGGACAGGGGACTCCCCTATAATTCACCCCTCCACTTT. The entire variable domain, with the rest obtained from reference TRBV2 and TRBJ1-6, is as follows: EPEVTQTPSHQVTQMGQEVILRCVPISNHLYFYWYRQILGQKVEFLVSFYNNEISEKSEIFDDQFSVERPDGSNFTLKIRSTKLEDSAMYFCASRRTHPDRGLPYNSPLHFGNGTRLTVT.

This clone was observed once. The chain joins TRBV18 to TRBJ1-6; D perhaps matches TRBD1 (6 bases). Trimming cost V 3 bases and J 5 bases, with 14 bases left between them. Germline CDR1 and CDR2: KGHSH and LQKENI. CDR3 length equals 16 residues. For the CDR3, the DNA is TGTGCCAGCTCACCCCCGGAGACAGGTCATAATTCACCCCTCCACTTT. This codes for CASSPPETGHNSPLHF.

The genes are TRBV7-2 and TRBJ1-6; 8 bases match TRBD1. This CDR3 is built from 14 residues. V shed 5 bases and J 7 bases; nucleotides not matched to a gene: 4. Germline V gives CDR1 SGHTA, CDR2 FQGNSA. The CDR3 spells CASSGGTGNSPLHF. CDR3 coding DNA: TGTGCCAGCAGCGGGGGGACAGGCAATTCACCCCTCCACTTT. Using reference TRBV7-2 and TRBJ1-6 for the parts outside the CDR3, the full variable domain is GAGVSQSPSNKVTEKGKDVELRCDPISGHTALYWYRQSLGQGLEFLIYFQGNSAPDKSGLPSDRFSAERTGGSVSTLTIQRTQQEDSAVYLCASSGGTGNSPLHFGNGTRLTVT.

This clone showed up just a few times. This chain uses TRBV7-2 with TRBJ2-1; D might be TRBD2 (6 bases). The germline V gene encodes CDR1 SGHTA and CDR2 FQGNSA. The CDR3 totals 12 residues. V lost 6 bases and J 11 bases, leaving 14 bases between the germline ends. The CDR3 nucleotides are TGTGCCAGCAGACTAATAGGACTACAGCAGTTCTTC. It is translated as CASRLIGLQQFF.

V is TRBV28 and J is TRBJ1-6; D perhaps matches TRBD1 (5 bases). The CDR3 extends over 14 amino acids. CDR1 and CDR2 (germline): MDHEN, SYDVKM. The V gene lost 5 bases and the J gene lost 7 bases, with 12 bases spanning the gap. The chain's CDR3 is CASSPGTTNSPLHF. The CDR3 DNA reads as TGTGCCAGCAGTCCCGGGACCACAAATTCACCCCTCCACTTT.

The chain uses TRBV4-1 and TRBJ2-3; 9 positions match TRBD2. Trimming cost V 2 bases and J 6 bases; bases outside gene matches: 9. CDR1 and CDR2 from the germline V gene are MGHRA and YSYEKL. The CDR3 length is 16 residues. The CDR3 DNA sequence: TGCGCCAGCAGCCAACTAGCGGGGTACCTCGCGGATACGCAGTATTTT. Translation gives CASSQLAGYLADTQYF.

This chain links TRBV18 with TRBJ2-7; perhaps TRBD1 as D (5 bases). The germline V gene has CDR1 KGHSH and CDR2 LQKENI. V lost 3 bases, J lost 5 bases, and 11 bases lay in between. The CDR3 spans 13 residues. CDR3 coding DNA: TGTGCCAGCTCACCTGGACAAGTTAACGAGCAGTACTTC. Encoded protein: CASSPGQVNEQYF.

This clone has only a few counts. The chain is built from TRBV7-2 and TRBJ1-5; D unclear. The V end was cut by 2 bases, the J end by 0 bases, with 8 bases between. This CDR3 is built from 15 residues. Germline V CDR1 and CDR2: SGHTA, FQGNSA. CDR3 residues: CASSLQAYSNQPQHF. The CDR3 nucleotides are TGTGCCAGCAGCTTACAAGCGTATAGCAATCAGCCCCAGCATTTT.

The chain joins TRBV9 to TRBJ1-1; D remains ambiguous. Germline lookup yields CDR1 SGDLS and CDR2 YYNGEE. This CDR3 region has 15 residues. V lost 0 bases to trimming and J lost 0 bases, with 9 bases between them. CDR3 DNA sequence: TGTGCCAGCAGCGTAGGCTCAACAATGAACACTGAAGCTTTCTTT. It encodes CASSVGSTMNTEAFF.

The V gene is TRBV11-2, the J gene TRBJ2-1; D not certain. The CDR3 length is 15 residues. Trimming took 4 bases from V and 7 from J, leaving 17 bases between them. Germline V gene data show CDR1 as SGHAT and CDR2 as FQNNGV. The CDR3 DNA follows: TGTGCCAGCAGCTCAATCCGGGCCGGAAAAAATGAGCAGTTCTTC. Translated, it gives CASSSIRAGKNEQFF.

V usage is TRBV27 and J usage is TRBJ1-4; possibly TRBD1 for D (6 bases). Between the trimmed V and J ends, which lost 3 bases and 7 bases, there was a span of 12 bases. The germline V gene encodes CDR1 MNHEY and CDR2 SMNVEV (reference sequence). The CDR3 length is 14 residues. CDR3 bases: TGTGCCAGCAGTTTCCTACAGGGAGGTGAAAAACTGTTTTTT. Its translation: CASSFLQGGEKLFF.

The rearrangement links TRBV15 to TRBJ1-5; D is possibly TRBD1 (5 bases). CDR1 and CDR2 (germline): LNHNV, YYDKDF (reference sequence). This CDR3 comprises 16 residues. Trimming left V 5 bases short and J 0 bases short, with 14 bases between. CDR3 sequence: CATSPGPGYSNQPQHF. DNA of the CDR3: TGTGCCACCAGCCCGGGACCCGGTTATAGCAATCAGCCCCAGCATTTT.

V is TRBV9 and J is TRBJ2-1; D remains unclear. The CDR3 spans 12 residues. Germline CDR1 and CDR2: SGDLS and YYNGEE. V dropped 4 bases and J dropped 7 bases, with 9 bases sitting between them. The CDR3 spells CASSLPRNEQFF. CDR3 coding DNA: TGTGCCAGCAGCCTCCCCCGAAATGAGCAGTTCTTC. Full variable domain (remainder filled in from reference TRBV9 and TRBJ2-1): DSGVTQTPKHLITATGQRVTLRCSPRSGDLSVYWYQQSLDQGLQFLIQYYNGEERAKGNILERFSAQQFPDLHSELNLSSLELGDSALYFCASSLPRNEQFFGPGTRLTVL.

The genes are TRBV30 and TRBJ1-1; unclear D gene. The V and J ends lost 1 base and 0 bases respectively, with 6 bases between them. Germline V gene sequence: CDR1 GTSNPN, CDR2 SVGIG (reference sequence). CDR3 length: 13 amino acids. The CDR3 region has the DNA TGTGCCTGGAGTGCTCAGATGAACACTGAAGCTTTCTTT. Protein sequence: CAWSAQMNTEAFF. The variable domain in full, completed from reference TRBV30 and TRBJ1-1, reads SQTIHQWPATLVQPVGSPLSLECTVEGTSNPNLYWYRQAAGRGLQLLFYSVGIGQISSEVPQNLSASRPQDRQFILSSKKLLLSDSGFYLCAWSAQMNTEAFFGQGTRLTVV.

This clone was detected a few times. The chain is built from TRBV5-6 and TRBJ2-5, with a possible D match to TRBD1 (5 bases). The CDR3 loop spans 13 amino acids. Germline V gene data show CDR1 as SGHDT and CDR2 as YYEEEE. Trimming stripped 1 base from V and 3 bases from J, with 7 bases between. As DNA, the CDR3 is TGTGCCAGCAGCTTGATCAGGGAAGAGACCCAGTACTTC. It yields the protein CASSLIREETQYF.

This clone turned up a few times. The chain recombines TRBV14 with TRBJ2-5; tentatively, D is TRBD1 (7 bases). Germline V gene sequence: CDR1 SGHDN, CDR2 FVKESK. Deletions cut 2 bases from V and 4 bases from J, with 17 bases between. The CDR3 covers 16 residues. The CDR3 DNA reads as TGTGCCAGCAGCCAACCCCTAGCCAGGGGGGTAGAGACCCAGTACTTC. This sequence encodes CASSQPLARGVETQYF.

V and J are TRBV7-9 and TRBJ1-1, with 8 bases matching TRBD1. J gave up 1 base and V 1 base, and 5 bases lay outside the gene matches. Germline V gives CDR1 SEHNR, CDR2 FQNEAQ (reference sequence). The CDR3 loop spans 16 amino acids. The CDR3 DNA is TGTGCCAGCAGCTTAGAGACGACAGGGGCGAACACTGAAGCTTTCTTT. Its translation: CASSLETTGANTEAFF.

The CDR3 loop is CASSLVGTVQETQYF. DNA of the CDR3: TGTGCCAGCAGCTTAGTCGGGACAGTCCAAGAGACCCAGTACTTC. The chain recombines TRBV7-9 with TRBJ2-5, with 7 bases that match TRBD1. The CDR3 runs 15 residues. Germline assignment: CDR1 SEHNR and CDR2 FQNEAQ (reference sequence). V trimming: 1 base; J trimming: 1 base; junction bases outside the gene matches: 3.

In the case of this clone: At one of its ends the junction is not consistent with the germline gene, which may arise from a read error. The chain employs TRBV29-1 and TRBJ1-1; D is unresolved. This CDR3 has 11 amino acids. Looked up from germline, CDR1 is SQVTM and CDR2 is ANQGSEA. CDR3 coding DNA: TGCAGGGTTGGAGGGAACACTGAAGCTTTCTTT. Translating it yields CRVGGNTEAFF.

The J gene is TRBJ1-2, the V gene TRBV30; the D gene is possibly TRBD1 (5 bases). V lost 8 bases to trimming and J lost 8 bases, with 15 bases between them. CDR1 is GTSNPN and CDR2 is SVGIG in the germline V gene (reference sequence). The CDR3 totals 11 residues. CDR3: CAGAMAWGYTF. CDR3 in DNA: TGTGCCGGGGCGATGGCCTGGGGCTACACCTTC. Full variable domain (outside the CDR3, taken from reference TRBV30 and TRBJ1-2): SQTIHQWPATLVQPVGSPLSLECTVEGTSNPNLYWYRQAAGRGLQLLFYSVGIGQISSEVPQNLSASRPQDRQFILSSKKLLLSDSGFYLCAGAMAWGYTFGSGTRLTVV.

This clone has just a few counts. The genes are TRBV28 and TRBJ2-1, with D maybe TRBD2 (6 bases). Germline lookup yields CDR1 MDHEN and CDR2 SYDVKM. The CDR3 has 13 amino acids. Trimming stripped 8 bases from V and 4 bases from J, with 12 bases between. The CDR3 DNA sequence: TGTGCCAGCGGACTATGGGAGTACAATGAGCAGTTCTTC. Translation: CASGLWEYNEQFF. The full variable domain, its missing parts supplied by reference TRBV28 and TRBJ2-1, is DVKVTQSSRYLVKRTGEKVFLECVQDMDHENMFWYRQDPGLGLRLIYFSYDVKMKEKGDIPEGYSVSREKKERFSLILESASTNQTSMYLCASGLWEYNEQFFGPGTRLTVL.

The chain uses TRBV30 and TRBJ2-3, with 11 bases aligning to TRBD1. The CDR3 is made up of 15 amino acids. Germline V lookup: CDR1 GTSNPN, CDR2 SVGIG (reference sequence). The V gene end was trimmed by 2 bases and the J gene end by 5 bases; junction bases not matched to a gene: 6. The CDR3 region is CAWSKGQGAGDTQYF. CDR3 nucleotide sequence: TGTGCCTGGAGTAAAGGACAGGGGGCAGGAGATACGCAGTATTTT.

This sequence joins TRBV5-1 and TRBJ2-5, with D tentatively TRBD1 (7 bases). V lost 4 bases and J 5 bases, leaving 12 bases between the germline ends. The CDR3 consists of 13 residues. The germline V gene has CDR1 SGHRS and CDR2 YFSETQ. As DNA, the CDR3 is TGCGCCAGCAGCACAGGGGCGGGGGAGACCCAGTACTTC. Translating it yields CASSTGAGETQYF.

This clone has just a few counts. This sequence joins TRBV7-2 and TRBJ2-1, with a possible D match to TRBD2 (6 bases). This CDR3 has 15 amino acids. Germline V gene lookup returns CDR1 SGHTA and CDR2 FQGNSA. Trimming took off 7 bases at V and 2 bases at J, with 15 bases between the two ends. In DNA form, the CDR3 reads TGTGCCAGCACCCCGAGGAGGGACCCCTACAATGAGCAGTTCTTC. This gives the protein CASTPRRDPYNEQFF.